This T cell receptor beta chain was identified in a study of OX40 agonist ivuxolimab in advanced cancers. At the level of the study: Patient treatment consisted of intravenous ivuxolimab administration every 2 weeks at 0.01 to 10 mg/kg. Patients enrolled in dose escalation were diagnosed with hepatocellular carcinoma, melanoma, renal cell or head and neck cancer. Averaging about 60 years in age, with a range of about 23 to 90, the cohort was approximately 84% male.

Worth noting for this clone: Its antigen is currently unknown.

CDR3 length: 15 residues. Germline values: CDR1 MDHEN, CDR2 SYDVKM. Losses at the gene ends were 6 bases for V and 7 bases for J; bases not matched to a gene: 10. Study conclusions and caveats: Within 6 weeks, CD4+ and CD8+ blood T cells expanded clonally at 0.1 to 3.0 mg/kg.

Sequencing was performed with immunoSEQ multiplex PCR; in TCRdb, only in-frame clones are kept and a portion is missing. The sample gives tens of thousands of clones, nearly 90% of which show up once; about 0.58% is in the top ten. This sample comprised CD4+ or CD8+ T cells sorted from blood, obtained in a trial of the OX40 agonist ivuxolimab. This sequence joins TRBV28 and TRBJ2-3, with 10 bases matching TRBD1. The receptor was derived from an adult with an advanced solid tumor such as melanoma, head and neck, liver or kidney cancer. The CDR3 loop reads CASRNDRGLHYTQYF. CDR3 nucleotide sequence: TGTGCCAGCAGAAATGACAGGGGGCTTCATTATACGCAGTATTTT. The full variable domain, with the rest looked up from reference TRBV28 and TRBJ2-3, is DVKVTQSSRYLVKRTGEKVFLECVQDMDHENMFWYRQDPGLGLRLIYFSYDVKMKEKGDIPEGYSVSREKKERFSLILESASTNQTSMYLCASRNDRGLHYTQYFGPGTRLTVL.